One T cell receptor (beta chain) is described in this entry. Antigen: not known. This specimen comes from a study of siplizumab effects on memory and regulatory T cells. Unstimulated naive, memory, effector memory and TEMRA subsets underwent sequencing in three donor pairs. The CDR3 loop spans 15 amino acids. The V gene end was trimmed by 4 bases and the J gene end by 3 bases; junction bases not matched to a gene: 3. The germline gives CDR1 LNHDA, CDR2 SQIVND (reference sequence). The data were produced by immunoSEQ multiplex PCR, yet TCRdb's version contains in-frame clones alone and is incomplete. The top ten hold 0.55% to 0.65% of the sample, which has about 52,000 clones, about 97% seen once. Whole-study results and caveats: Major contributors to the alloresponse seemed to be naive T cells, which also appeared more diverse than memory cells. Proliferating CD4+ or CD8+ clones, roughly 80-95% of them, lacked an assignable naive or memory phenotype.

The V call is TRBV19, the J call TRBJ2-3, with TRBD2 matching over 11 bases. The sequenced material came from naive CD4+ T cells sorted from blood. The receptor's source is a human donor in good health. The CDR3 region has the DNA TGTGCCAGTAGTACTAGCGGGAGGTCGACAGATACGCAGTATTTT. Translation gives CASSTSGRSTDTQYF.